The 12 T cell receptor beta chains listed next were all sequenced from one sample in a study of blood T cell repertoires in COVID-19. Sequencing used immunoSEQ multiplex PCR; TCRdb keeps in-frame clones, though not all of them. The table includes 160,000 or so clones, approximately 90% detected once. What was sequenced was peripheral blood. These receptor sequences come from a woman between 45 and 65 years old with acute or convalescent COVID-19.

The rearrangement uses TRBV3-1 (or the pseudogene TRBV3-2) and TRBJ2-2; a weak D match, TRBD2 (7 bases). Germline values: CDR1 LGHDT, CDR2 YNNKEL (reference sequence). The CDR3 has 18 amino acids. Trimming took off 1 base at V and 0 bases at J, with 15 bases between the two ends. The CDR3 reads CASSQAGGPTANTGELFF. The CDR3 DNA sequence: TGTGCCAGCAGCCAAGCCGGGGGGCCAACCGCGAACACCGGGGAGCTGTTTTTT.

The chain employs TRBV2 and TRBJ2-3, with TRBD2 as a possible D gene (5 bases). Germline CDR1 reads SNHLY; CDR2 reads FYNNEI. V lost 3 bases and J lost 2, with 12 bases in between. This CDR3 region has 15 residues. DNA of the CDR3: TGTGCCAGCAGTGAGGCTAGCAGATTCACAGATACGCAGTATTTT. It yields the protein CASSEASRFTDTQYF.

The chain combines TRBV4-1 with TRBJ1-2; 11 bases are a match to TRBD1. The CDR3 runs 15 residues. The germline gives CDR1 MGHRA, CDR2 YSYEKL. The J segment lost 4 bases and the V segment lost 4 bases, leaving 5 bases of the junction unmatched. CDR3 sequence reads: CASSRGQGASYGYTF. For the CDR3, the DNA is TGCGCCAGCAGCCGTGGACAGGGGGCTTCCTATGGCTACACCTTC.

The chain recombines TRBV11-2 with TRBJ2-1; TRBD2 might be the D (6 bases). Trimming cost V 4 bases and J 7 bases, with 14 bases left between them. CDR3 length equals 14 residues. Germline V gives CDR1 SGHAT, CDR2 FQNNGV. The chain's CDR3 is CASSSSSGANEQFF. The CDR3, as DNA: TGTGCCAGCAGCTCCTCCTCGGGAGCGAATGAGCAGTTCTTC.

CDR3 loop: CATRTGGYEQYF. In DNA form, the CDR3 reads TGTGCCACCAGGACAGGGGGCTACGAGCAGTACTTC. The rearrangement uses TRBV19 and TRBJ2-7, with TRBD1 identical over 10 bases. Germline V gene lookup returns CDR1 LNHDA and CDR2 SQIVND (reference sequence). The CDR3 covers 12 residues. Trimming cost V 10 bases and J 3 bases; bases outside gene matches: 3.

The chain is built from TRBV6-5 and TRBJ1-1, with D uncertain. Deletions cut 0 bases from V and 2 bases from J, with 4 bases between. Germline assignment: CDR1 MNHEY and CDR2 SVGAGI. The CDR3 has 13 residues. CDR3 protein: CASSYSTNTEAFF. The DNA for the CDR3 is TGTGCCAGCAGTTACTCGACTAACACTGAAGCTTTCTTT.

This chain uses TRBV6-5 with TRBJ1-1; D is uncertain. The germline V gene has CDR1 MNHEY and CDR2 SVGAGI. This CDR3 has 12 residues. V lost 2 bases, J lost 6 bases, and 7 bases lay in between. The DNA for the CDR3 is TGTGCCAGCAGTTACGGGCACTCTGAAGCTTTCTTT. Amino acid sequence: CASSYGHSEAFF.

The chain recombines TRBV12-5 with TRBJ2-1; TRBD1 aligns across 9 bases. The ends lost 6 bases at V and 0 bases at J; junction bases unmatched: 6. This CDR3 comprises 16 residues. Germline V gene data show CDR1 as LGHNT and CDR2 as FRNRAP. The CDR3 spells CASGPGQGSSYNEQFF. The CDR3 DNA sequence: TGTGCTAGTGGCCCTGGACAGGGGAGCTCCTACAATGAGCAGTTCTTC. Supplemented by reference TRBV12-5 and TRBJ2-1, the full variable domain reads DARVTQTPRHKVTEMGQEVTMRCQPILGHNTVFWYRQTMMQGLELLAYFRNRAPLDDSGMPKDRFSAEMPDATLATLKIQPSEPRDSAVYFCASGPGQGSSYNEQFFGPGTRLTVL.

This clone was found a few times. This chain joins TRBV7-9 and TRBJ2-3; 7 positions agree with TRBD2. Germline loops: CDR1 SEHNR, CDR2 FQNEAQ (reference sequence). CDR3 length equals 15 residues. With 2 bases clipped from V and 2 bases from J, the junction kept 4 bases outside the gene matches. CDR3 nucleotides: TGTGCCAGCAGCTTACTAGCGGAGATCACAGATACGCAGTATTTT. Its protein is CASSLLAEITDTQYF.

Comment on this clone: Other DNA sequences in this sample translate to the same CDR3. This chain links TRBV10-3 with TRBJ2-7; TRBD1 matches at 7 bases. The V gene's germline CDR1 is ENHRY and CDR2 SYGVKD. Trimming removed 6 bases from V and 1 base from J; junction bases left unmatched: 3. The CDR3 length is 13 residues. CDR3 region: CAISRQGSYEQYF. The CDR3 nucleotides read TGTGCCATCAGCCGACAGGGTTCCTACGAGCAGTACTTC.

The rearrangement links TRBV5-1 to TRBJ2-2; D is unclear. Germline V gene lookup returns CDR1 SGHRS and CDR2 YFSETQ. The CDR3 length is 13 residues. Trimming took off 1 base at V and 6 bases at J, with 7 bases between the two ends. The CDR3 is CASSLWSAGELFF. CDR3 DNA sequence: TGCGCCAGCAGCTTGTGGTCGGCCGGGGAGCTGTTTTTT.

V and J are TRBV5-1 and TRBJ2-2, with 8 bases fitting TRBD1. The CDR3 is 13 amino acids. CDR1 SGHRS and CDR2 YFSETQ come from the germline V gene. V lost 7 bases, J lost 1 base, and 0 bases stayed unmatched. The CDR3 loop is CASGTGNTGELFF. The DNA for the CDR3 is TGCGCCAGCGGGACAGGGAACACCGGGGAGCTGTTTTTT.